This TCR beta chain stems from a study of PD-1 blockade in classical Hodgkin lymphoma. Study results and limitations: Baseline diversity in complete responders resembled that of newly diagnosed patients.

CDR1 and CDR2 from the germline V gene are MNHEY and SVGAGI. V lost 7 bases and J lost 5, with 14 bases in between. This CDR3 region has 13 residues. Sequencing used immunoSEQ multiplex PCR; TCRdb keeps in-frame clones, though not all of them. Of about 23,000 clones listed, around 87% were seen once; the top ten hold approximately 23%. For this clone: The antigen is unknown.

Described time point: cycle 4 day 1 (C4D1), after 6 weeks of nivolumab. Every single patient, without exception, relapsed after autologous stem cell transplantation, and brentuximab vedotin exposure varied. The clonotype originates from a human donor with classical Hodgkin lymphoma. The starting material was peripheral blood mononuclear cells (PBMCs), obtained before the fourth cycle of nivolumab. The genes are TRBV6-5 and TRBJ1-2; D gene unclear. Written as DNA, the CDR3 is TGTGCCAGCACTCGAAAAGGCCGTTATGGCTACACCTTC. Its protein product is CASTRKGRYGYTF.